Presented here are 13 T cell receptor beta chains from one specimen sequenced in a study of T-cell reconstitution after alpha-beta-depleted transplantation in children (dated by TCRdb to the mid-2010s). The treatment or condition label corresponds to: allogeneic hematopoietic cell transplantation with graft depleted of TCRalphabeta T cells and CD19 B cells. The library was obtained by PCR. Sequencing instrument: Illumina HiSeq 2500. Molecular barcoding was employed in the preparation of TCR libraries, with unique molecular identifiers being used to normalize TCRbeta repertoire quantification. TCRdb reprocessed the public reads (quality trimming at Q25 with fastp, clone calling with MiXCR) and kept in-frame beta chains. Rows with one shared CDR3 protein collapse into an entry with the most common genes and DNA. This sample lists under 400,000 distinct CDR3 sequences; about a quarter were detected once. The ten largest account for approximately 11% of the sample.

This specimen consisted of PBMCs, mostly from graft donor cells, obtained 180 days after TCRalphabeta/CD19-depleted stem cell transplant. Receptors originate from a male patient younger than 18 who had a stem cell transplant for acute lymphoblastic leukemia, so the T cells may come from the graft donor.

The CDR3 region has the DNA TGTGCCAGCAGCGTAGATGGGGAAATATATGGCTACACCTTC. This gives the protein CASSVDGEIYGYTF. The chain employs TRBV9 and TRBJ1-2; no clear D gene. Germline assignment: CDR1 SGDLS and CDR2 YYNGEE. V dropped 0 bases and J dropped 5 bases, with 11 bases sitting between them. CDR3 length: 14 residues.

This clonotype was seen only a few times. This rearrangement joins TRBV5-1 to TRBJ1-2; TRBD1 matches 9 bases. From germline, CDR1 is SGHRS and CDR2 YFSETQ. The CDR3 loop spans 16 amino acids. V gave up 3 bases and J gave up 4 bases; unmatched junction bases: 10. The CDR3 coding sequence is TGCGCCAGCAGCTGGACAGGGGCGGGTGATCGCTATGGCTACACCTTC. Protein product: CASSWTGAGDRYGYTF.

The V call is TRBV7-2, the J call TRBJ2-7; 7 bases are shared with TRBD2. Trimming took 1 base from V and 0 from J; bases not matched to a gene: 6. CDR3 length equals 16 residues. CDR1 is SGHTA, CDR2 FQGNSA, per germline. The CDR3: CASSLGGSGRSYEQYF. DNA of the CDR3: TGTGCCAGCAGCTTAGGGGGTAGCGGGCGCTCCTACGAGCAGTACTTC.

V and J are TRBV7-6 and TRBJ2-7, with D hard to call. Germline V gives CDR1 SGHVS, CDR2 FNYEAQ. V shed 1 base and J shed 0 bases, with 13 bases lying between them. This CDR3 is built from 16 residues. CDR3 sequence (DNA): TGTGCCAGCAGCTTAGAGGTGCAGAAGGTCTCCTACGAGCAGTACTTC. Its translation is CASSLEVQKVSYEQYF.

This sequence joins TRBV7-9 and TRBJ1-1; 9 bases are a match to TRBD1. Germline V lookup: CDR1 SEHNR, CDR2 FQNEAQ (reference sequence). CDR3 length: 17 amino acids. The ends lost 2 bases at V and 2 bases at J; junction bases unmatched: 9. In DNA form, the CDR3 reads TGTGCCAGCAGCTTACCCGGACAGGGGTTACTAAACACTGAAGCTTTCTTT. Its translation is CASSLPGQGLLNTEAFF. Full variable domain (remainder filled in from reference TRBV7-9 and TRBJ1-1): DTGVSQNPRHKITKRGQNVTFRCDPISEHNRLYWYRQTLGQGPEFLTYFQNEAQLEKSRLLSDRFSAERPKGSFSTLEIQRTEQGDSAMYLCASSLPGQGLLNTEAFFGQGTRLTVV.

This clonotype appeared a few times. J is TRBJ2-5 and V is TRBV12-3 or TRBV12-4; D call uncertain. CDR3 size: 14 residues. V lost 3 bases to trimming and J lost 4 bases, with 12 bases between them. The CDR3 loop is CASSFNTRRETQYF. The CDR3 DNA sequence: TGTGCCAGCAGTTTCAACACCCGCAGAGAGACCCAGTACTTC.

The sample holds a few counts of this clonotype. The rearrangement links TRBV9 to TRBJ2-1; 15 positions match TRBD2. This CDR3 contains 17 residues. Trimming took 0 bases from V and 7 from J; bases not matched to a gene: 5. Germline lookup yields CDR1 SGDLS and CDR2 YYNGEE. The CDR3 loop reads CASSVEGLAGGGNEQFF. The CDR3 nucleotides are TGTGCCAGCAGCGTAGAGGGACTAGCGGGAGGAGGTAATGAGCAGTTCTTC.

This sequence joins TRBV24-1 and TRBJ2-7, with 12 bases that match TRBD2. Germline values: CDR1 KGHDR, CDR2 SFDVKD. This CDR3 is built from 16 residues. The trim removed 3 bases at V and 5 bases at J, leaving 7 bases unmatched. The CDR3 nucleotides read TGTGCCACCAGTGATGGCGGACTAGCGGGATCCAACGAGCAGTACTTC. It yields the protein CATSDGGLAGSNEQYF.

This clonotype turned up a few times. The CDR3 is CASSFTGTAGGGQFF. The CDR3 DNA reads TGTGCCAGCAGTTTTACCGGGACCGCCGGTGGGGGGCAGTTCTTC. The chain carries TRBV7-9 and TRBJ2-1; perhaps D is TRBD1 or TRBD2 (5 bases each). Germline CDR1 reads SEHNR; CDR2 reads FQNEAQ (reference sequence). The CDR3 contains 15 residues. The V end was cut by 6 bases, the J end by 12 bases, with 24 bases between.

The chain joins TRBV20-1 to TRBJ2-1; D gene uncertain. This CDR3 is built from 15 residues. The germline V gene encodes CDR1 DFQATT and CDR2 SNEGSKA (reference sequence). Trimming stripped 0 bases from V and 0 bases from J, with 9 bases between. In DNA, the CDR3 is TGCAGTGCTAGAGATTTAGAGAGCTCCTACAATGAGCAGTTCTTC. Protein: CSARDLESSYNEQFF.

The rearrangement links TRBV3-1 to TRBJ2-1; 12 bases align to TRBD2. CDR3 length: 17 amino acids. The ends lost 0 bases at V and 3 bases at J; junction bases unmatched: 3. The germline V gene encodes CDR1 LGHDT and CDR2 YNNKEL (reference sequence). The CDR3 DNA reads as TGTGCCAGCAGCCAAGATTGGACTAGCGGGAACTACAATGAGCAGTTCTTC. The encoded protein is CASSQDWTSGNYNEQFF.

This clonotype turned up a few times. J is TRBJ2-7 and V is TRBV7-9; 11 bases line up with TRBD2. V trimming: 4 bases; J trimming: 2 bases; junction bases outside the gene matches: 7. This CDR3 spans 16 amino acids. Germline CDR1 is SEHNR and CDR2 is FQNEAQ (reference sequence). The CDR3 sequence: CASSSLGTSGPYEQYF. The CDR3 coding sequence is TGTGCCAGCAGCTCCCTCGGGACTAGCGGTCCCTACGAGCAGTACTTC.

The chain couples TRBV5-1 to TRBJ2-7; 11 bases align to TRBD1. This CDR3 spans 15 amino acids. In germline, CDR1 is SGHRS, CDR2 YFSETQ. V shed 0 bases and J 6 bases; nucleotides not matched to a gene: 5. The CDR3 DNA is TGCGCCAGCAGCTTGGAGGGACAGGGGGACGGCGAGCAGTACTTC. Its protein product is CASSLEGQGDGEQYF.